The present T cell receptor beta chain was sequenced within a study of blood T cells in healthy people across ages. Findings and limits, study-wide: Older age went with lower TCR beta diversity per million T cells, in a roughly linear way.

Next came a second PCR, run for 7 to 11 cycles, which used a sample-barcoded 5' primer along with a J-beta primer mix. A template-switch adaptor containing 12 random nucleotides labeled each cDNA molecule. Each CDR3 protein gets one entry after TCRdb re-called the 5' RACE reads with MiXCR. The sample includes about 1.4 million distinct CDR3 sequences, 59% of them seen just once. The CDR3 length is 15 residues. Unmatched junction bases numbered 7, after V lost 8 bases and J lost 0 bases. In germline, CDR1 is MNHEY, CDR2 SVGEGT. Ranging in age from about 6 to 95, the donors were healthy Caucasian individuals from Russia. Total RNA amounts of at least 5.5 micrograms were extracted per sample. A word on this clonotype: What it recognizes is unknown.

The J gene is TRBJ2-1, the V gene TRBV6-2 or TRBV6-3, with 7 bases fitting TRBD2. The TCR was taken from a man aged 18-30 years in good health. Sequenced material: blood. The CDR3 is CASWDYLSSYNEQFF. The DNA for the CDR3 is TGTGCCAGCTGGGACTACCTGAGCTCCTACAATGAGCAGTTCTTC.